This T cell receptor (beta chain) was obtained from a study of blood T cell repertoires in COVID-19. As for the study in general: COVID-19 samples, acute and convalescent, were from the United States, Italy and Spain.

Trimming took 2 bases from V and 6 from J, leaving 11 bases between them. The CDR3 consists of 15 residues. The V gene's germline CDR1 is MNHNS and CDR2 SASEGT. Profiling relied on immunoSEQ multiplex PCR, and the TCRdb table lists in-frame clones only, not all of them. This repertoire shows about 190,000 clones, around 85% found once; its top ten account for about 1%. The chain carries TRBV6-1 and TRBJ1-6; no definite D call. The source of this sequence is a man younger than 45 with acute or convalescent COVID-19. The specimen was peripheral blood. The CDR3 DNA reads TGTGCCAGCAGTGAACAGAGGATGGTTAATTCACCCCTCCACTTT. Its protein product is CASSEQRMVNSPLHF.